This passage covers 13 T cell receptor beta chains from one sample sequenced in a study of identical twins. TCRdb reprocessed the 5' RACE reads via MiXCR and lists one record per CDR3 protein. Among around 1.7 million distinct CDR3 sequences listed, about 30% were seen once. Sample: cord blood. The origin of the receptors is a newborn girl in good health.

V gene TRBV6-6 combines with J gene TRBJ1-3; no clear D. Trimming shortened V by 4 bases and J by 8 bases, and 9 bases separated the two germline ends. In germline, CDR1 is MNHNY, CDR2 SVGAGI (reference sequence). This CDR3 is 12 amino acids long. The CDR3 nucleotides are TGTGCCAGCAGTTGGGGAGAGGACACCATATATTTT. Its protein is CASSWGEDTIYF.

The CDR3: CASSQFRAKPGTSGYNEQFF. The CDR3 region has the DNA TGTGCCAGCAGCCAATTTCGAGCGAAACCCGGGACTAGCGGCTACAATGAGCAGTTCTTC. This sequence joins TRBV3-1 and TRBJ2-1; 11 nucleotides match TRBD2. Germline CDR1 LGHDT, CDR2 YNNKEL (reference sequence). This CDR3 is 20 amino acids long. With V trimmed by 2 bases and J by 3 bases, 15 bases remained unmatched.

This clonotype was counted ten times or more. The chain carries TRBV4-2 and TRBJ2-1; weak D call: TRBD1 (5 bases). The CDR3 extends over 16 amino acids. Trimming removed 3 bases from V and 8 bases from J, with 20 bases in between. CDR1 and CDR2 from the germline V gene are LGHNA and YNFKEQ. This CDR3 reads CASSHENVWGEDEQFF. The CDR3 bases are TGTGCCAGCAGCCACGAAAACGTATGGGGCGAGGATGAGCAGTTCTTC.

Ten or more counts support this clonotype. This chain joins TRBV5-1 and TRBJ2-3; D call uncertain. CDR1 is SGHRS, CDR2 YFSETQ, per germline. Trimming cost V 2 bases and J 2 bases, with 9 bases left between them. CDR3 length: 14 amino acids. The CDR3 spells CASSFLPSTDTQYF. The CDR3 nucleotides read TGCGCCAGCAGCTTCTTGCCCTCCACAGATACGCAGTATTTT.

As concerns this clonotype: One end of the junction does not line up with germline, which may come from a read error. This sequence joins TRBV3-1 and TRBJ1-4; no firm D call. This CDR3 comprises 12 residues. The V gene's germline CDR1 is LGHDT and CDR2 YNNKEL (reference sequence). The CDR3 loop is CANSRKGEKLFF. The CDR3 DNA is TGTGCCAACAGCCGTAAAGGGGAAAAACTGTTTTTT.

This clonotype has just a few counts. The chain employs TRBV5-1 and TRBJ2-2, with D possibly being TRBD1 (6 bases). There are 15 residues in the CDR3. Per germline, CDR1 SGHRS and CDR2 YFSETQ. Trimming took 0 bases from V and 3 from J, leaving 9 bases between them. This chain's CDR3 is CASSLAGVDTGELFF. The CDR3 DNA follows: TGCGCCAGCAGCTTGGCAGGGGTTGACACCGGGGAGCTGTTTTTT.

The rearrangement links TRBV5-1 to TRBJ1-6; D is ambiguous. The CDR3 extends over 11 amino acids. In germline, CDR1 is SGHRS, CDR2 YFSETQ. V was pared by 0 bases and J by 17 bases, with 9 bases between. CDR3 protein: CASSLGTKIHF. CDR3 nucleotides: TGCGCCAGCAGCTTGGGGACCAAAATCCACTTT.

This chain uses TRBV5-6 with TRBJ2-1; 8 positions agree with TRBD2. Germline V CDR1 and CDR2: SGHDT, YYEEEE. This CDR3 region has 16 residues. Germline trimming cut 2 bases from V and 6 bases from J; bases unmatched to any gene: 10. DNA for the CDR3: TGTGCCAGCAGCTTTAAGCCGCGGGGACTAGGCAATGAGCAGTTCTTC. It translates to CASSFKPRGLGNEQFF.

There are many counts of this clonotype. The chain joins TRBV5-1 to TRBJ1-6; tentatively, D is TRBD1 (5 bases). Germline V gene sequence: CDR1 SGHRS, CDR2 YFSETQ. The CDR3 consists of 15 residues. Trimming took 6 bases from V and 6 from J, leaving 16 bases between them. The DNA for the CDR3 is TGCGCCAGCACGCTCGGGACTGCTATTAATTCACCCCTCCACTTT. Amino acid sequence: CASTLGTAINSPLHF.

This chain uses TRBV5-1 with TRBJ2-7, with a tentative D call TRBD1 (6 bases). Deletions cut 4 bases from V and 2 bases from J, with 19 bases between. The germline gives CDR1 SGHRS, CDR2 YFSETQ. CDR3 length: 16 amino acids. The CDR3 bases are TGCGCCAGCAGCATCGGACAGATCGAAAAGCCCTACGAGCAGTACTTC. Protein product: CASSIGQIEKPYEQYF.

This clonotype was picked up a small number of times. In DNA form, the CDR3 reads TGTGCCAGCAGTTTAACGGGTCAGGGATTCTACAATGAGCAGTTCTTC. Translated: CASSLTGQGFYNEQFF. V is TRBV12-3 or TRBV12-4 and J is TRBJ2-1; D is possibly TRBD1 (5 bases). This CDR3 is 16 amino acids long. Trimming removed 2 bases from V and 3 bases from J, with 14 bases in between.

Here the CDR3 reads CASSPASPAKIPYEQYF. Written as DNA, the CDR3 is TGTGCCAGCAGCCCGGCGTCTCCGGCCAAGATCCCCTACGAGCAGTACTTC. V and J are TRBV28 and TRBJ2-7; no clear D. This CDR3 has 17 amino acids. The germline V and J ends were trimmed by 6 bases and 2 bases, with 23 bases remaining between them. Germline loops: CDR1 MDHEN, CDR2 SYDVKM.

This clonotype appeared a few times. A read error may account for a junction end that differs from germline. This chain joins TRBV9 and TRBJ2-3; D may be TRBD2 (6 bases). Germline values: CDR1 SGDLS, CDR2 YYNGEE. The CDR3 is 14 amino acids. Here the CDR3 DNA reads TGTGCCGGCAGCGTAGCGGACACGCGGGATACGCAGTATTTT. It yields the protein CAGSVADTRDTQYF.